Below, 28 T cell receptor beta chains from the same sample are listed, as sequenced in a study of blood T cell repertoires in COVID-19. Method: immunoSEQ multiplex PCR; TCRdb's copy keeps in-frame clones and lacks some. This sample carries under 200,000 clones, more than 75% of them seen once, and the ten largest clones take approximately 2.1%. The sequenced sample was peripheral blood. Source of these receptors: a man in his forties or fifties who had recovered from COVID-19.

The genes are TRBV7-2 and TRBJ2-7; a possible D gene is TRBD2 (6 bases). Germline CDR1 SGHTA, CDR2 FQGNSA. V was shortened by 6 bases and J by 2 bases, with 17 bases between the two germline ends. The CDR3 loop spans 15 amino acids. The CDR3: CASRVTGGPPYEQYF. For the CDR3, the DNA is TGTGCCAGCAGGGTTACCGGAGGGCCACCCTACGAGCAGTACTTC.

The chain uses TRBV2 and TRBJ2-5; a weak D match, TRBD1 (6 bases). CDR1 and CDR2 from the germline V gene are SNHLY and FYNNEI. This CDR3 is 16 amino acids long. Trimming removed 0 bases at V and 6 bases at J, with 17 bases between. The CDR3 coding sequence is TGTGCCAGCAGTGAAGCGCGAGGGGGTTTGAGGAAGACCCAGTACTTC. It codes for CASSEARGGLRKTQYF.

The chain links TRBV27 to TRBJ1-4; possibly TRBD1 for D (5 bases). V lost 1 base to trimming and J lost 8 bases, with 11 bases between them. The CDR3 extends over 14 amino acids. Germline V gene lookup returns CDR1 MNHEY and CDR2 SMNVEV (reference sequence). CDR3 region: CASSLWGGGEKLFF. The CDR3 nucleotides are TGTGCCAGCAGTTTATGGGGGGGAGGGGAAAAACTGTTTTTT.

This clone was detected once. The chain is built from TRBV29-1 and TRBJ1-1; 9 bases fit TRBD1. The CDR3 covers 14 residues. The junction had 9 bases not matched to a gene; V was cut back by 7 bases and J by 3 bases. Germline V gene sequence: CDR1 SQVTM, CDR2 ANQGSEA. The CDR3, as DNA: TGCAGCGCCACAGGGGGCCAGGGGGACACTGAAGCTTTCTTT. Amino acid sequence: CSATGGQGDTEAFF.

This chain links TRBV4-1 with TRBJ2-3; perhaps TRBD2 as D (6 bases). Germline V gives CDR1 MGHRA, CDR2 YSYEKL. The CDR3 totals 15 residues. V lost 1 base to trimming and J lost 5 bases, with 13 bases between them. The CDR3 DNA follows: TGCGCCAGCAGCCAAGTTCGGGGGAAGGGAGATACGCAGTATTTT. Translation: CASSQVRGKGDTQYF.

This chain links TRBV25-1 with TRBJ2-2, with D possibly being TRBD2 (5 bases). CDR1 and CDR2 (germline): MGHDK, SYGVNS. The V and J ends lost 6 bases and 0 bases respectively, with 11 bases between them. The CDR3 runs to 15 residues. The chain's CDR3 is CASRGLATNTGELFF. The CDR3 region has the DNA TGTGCCAGCAGGGGATTAGCGACGAACACCGGGGAGCTGTTTTTT.

J is TRBJ2-1 and V is TRBV2, with 7 bases fitting TRBD2. Germline CDR1 is SNHLY and CDR2 is FYNNEI. CDR3 size: 13 residues. Unmatched junction bases numbered 7, after V lost 4 bases and J lost 10 bases. The CDR3 protein is CASSATSVQEQFF. CDR3 DNA: TGTGCCAGCAGTGCCACTAGCGTTCAGGAGCAGTTCTTC.

The rearrangement joins TRBV19 to TRBJ1-1; D is perhaps TRBD1 (6 bases). Trimming took off 5 bases at V and 4 bases at J, with 17 bases between the two ends. CDR3 length equals 15 residues. In germline, CDR1 is LNHDA, CDR2 SQIVND (reference sequence). Written as DNA, the CDR3 is TGTGCCAGTAGTCCCTCCGTTGGGGGCTTCACTGAAGCTTTCTTT. This sequence encodes CASSPSVGGFTEAFF.

The V call is TRBV2, the J call TRBJ2-7; 7 bases match TRBD2. The CDR3 loop spans 16 amino acids. CDR1 is SNHLY and CDR2 is FYNNEI in the germline V gene. V gave up 5 bases and J gave up 0 bases; unmatched junction bases: 10. This chain's CDR3 is CASSTPAGQSSYEQYF. In nucleotides, the CDR3 is TGTGCCAGCAGTACCCCAGCGGGGCAGAGCTCCTACGAGCAGTACTTC.

The chain carries TRBV19 and TRBJ2-7; weak D call: TRBD2 (5 bases). V was clipped by 5 bases and J by 1 base, with 18 bases between them. CDR3 length equals 16 residues. Germline values: CDR1 LNHDA, CDR2 SQIVND (reference sequence). In DNA form, the CDR3 reads TGTGCCAGTAGTCGAAATGGAGGAAGACAATCCTACGAGCAGTACTTC. Its translation: CASSRNGGRQSYEQYF.

As to this clone: Additional DNA sequences in this sample encode the identical CDR3. This sequence joins TRBV5-1 and TRBJ2-5; 7 positions agree with TRBD2. The CDR3 sequence is 13 residues long. From germline, CDR1 is SGHRS and CDR2 YFSETQ. V was pared by 0 bases and J by 5 bases, with 1 base of the junction left unmatched. CDR3 nucleotides: TGCGCCAGCAGCTTGGCCGGGGGGGAGACCCAGTACTTC. Amino acid sequence: CASSLAGGETQYF.

Note on this clone: Other DNA sequences in this sample translate to the same CDR3. The chain has TRBV9 and TRBJ1-5; 9 bases align to TRBD1. This CDR3 comprises 15 residues. With 3 bases clipped from V and 1 base from J, the junction kept 2 bases outside the gene matches. Looked up from germline, CDR1 is SGDLS and CDR2 is YYNGEE. The CDR3 spells CASSAGTGSNQPQHF. CDR3 nucleotides: TGTGCCAGCAGCGCGGGGACAGGGAGCAATCAGCCCCAGCATTTT.

The chain's CDR3 is CASSLAGDYNEQFF. The CDR3 bases are TGTGCCAGTAGTCTAGCGGGGGACTACAATGAGCAGTTCTTC. This chain joins TRBV19 and TRBJ2-1; TRBD2 aligns across 10 bases. CDR1 LNHDA and CDR2 SQIVND come from the germline V gene (reference sequence). V lost 5 bases, J lost 3 bases, and 1 base stayed unmatched. This CDR3 region has 14 residues. Combining the CDR3 with reference TRBV19 and TRBJ2-1 gives the whole variable domain DGGITQSPKYLFRKEGQNVTLSCEQNLNHDAMYWYRQDPGQGLRLIYYSQIVNDFQKGDIAEGYSVSREKKESFPLTVTSAQKNPTAFYLCASSLAGDYNEQFFGPGTRLTVL.

The chain combines TRBV29-1 with TRBJ2-5; D gene uncertain. Germline values: CDR1 SQVTM, CDR2 ANQGSEA. The CDR3 runs 12 residues. Trimming left V 5 bases short and J 1 base short, with 8 bases between. In nucleotides, the CDR3 is TGCAGCGTTCGCAGGTCCCAAGAGACCCAGTACTTC. Translating gives CSVRRSQETQYF.

CDR3 loop: CARSLRAGSDEQYF. As DNA, the CDR3 is TGTGCCAGAAGCCTTAGGGCAGGGTCGGACGAGCAGTACTTC. V is TRBV7-5 and J is TRBJ2-7; TRBD1 reflects the table's D call only, with no check against the DNA. TRBV7-5 has pseudogene status. The CDR3 consists of 14 residues.

The V gene is TRBV10-3, the J gene TRBJ1-1; D gene unclear. Germline V lookup: CDR1 ENHRY, CDR2 SYGVKD. V was clipped by 0 bases and J by 1 base, with 6 bases between them. The CDR3 totals 14 residues. CDR3 loop: CAISESFQNTEAFF. The CDR3 DNA reads TGTGCCATCAGTGAGTCGTTCCAGAACACTGAAGCTTTCTTT.

V usage is TRBV1 and J usage is TRBJ1-2; the table assigns TRBD1, which was not confirmed against the DNA. TRBV1 is classified as a pseudogene. This CDR3 comprises 13 residues. DNA of the CDR3: TGCACCAGCAGCCGGGACAGCACATATGGCTACACCTTC. Translating gives CTSSRDSTYGYTF.

The chain combines TRBV5-4 with TRBJ1-3; possibly TRBD1 for D (5 bases). The V gene lost 0 bases and the J gene lost 2 bases, with 9 bases spanning the gap. The CDR3 is 15 residues long. The germline CDR1 and CDR2 sequences are SGHNT and YYREEE (reference sequence). The CDR3 coding sequence is TGTGCCAGCAGCTTGGTGGGGGAGGCTGGAAACACCATATATTTT. It specifies CASSLVGEAGNTIYF.

The chain combines TRBV6-2 or TRBV6-3 with TRBJ1-6; D unresolved. The CDR3 runs to 14 residues. V lost 6 bases, J lost 8 bases, and 14 bases lay in between. CDR1 MNHEY and CDR2 SVGEGT come from the germline V gene. As DNA, the CDR3 is TGTGCCAGCAGCCAAGAGGAGGCCTATTCACCCCTCCACTTT. Amino acid sequence: CASSQEEAYSPLHF.

This chain uses TRBV19 with TRBJ2-3, with 12 bases aligning to TRBD1. The CDR3 has 20 amino acids. V trimming: 10 bases; J trimming: 4 bases; junction bases outside the gene matches: 24. The germline V gene encodes CDR1 LNHDA and CDR2 SQIVND (reference sequence). The CDR3 region is CAKLGTGGEGPKGNPDTQYF. CDR3 DNA: TGTGCCAAATTAGGGACAGGGGGCGAAGGGCCCAAGGGGAATCCAGATACGCAGTATTTT.

The rearrangement links TRBV11-1 to TRBJ2-3; possible D gene TRBD2, 6 bases. CDR1 and CDR2 (germline): SGHAT, FQDESV (reference sequence). The CDR3 totals 16 residues. V lost 5 bases to trimming and J lost 5 bases, with 20 bases between them. The DNA of the CDR3 is TGTGCCAGCAGCCCCCCCAAAGACGGGAGACTAGATACGCAGTATTTT. Protein sequence: CASSPPKDGRLDTQYF.

The genes are TRBV6-1 and TRBJ1-2, with no clear D. CDR1 is MNHNS, CDR2 SASEGT, per germline. The ends were cut back, 0 bases at V and 8 bases at J, with 10 bases in the middle. The CDR3 has 13 residues. CDR3 amino acids: CASSEARGNGYTF. CDR3 bases: TGTGCCAGCAGTGAAGCGCGAGGGAACGGCTACACCTTC.

J is TRBJ2-7 and V is TRBV6-5; 10 nucleotides align to TRBD2. Germline trimming cut 4 bases from V and 6 bases from J; bases unmatched to any gene: 6. Looked up from germline, CDR1 is MNHEY and CDR2 is SVGAGI. The CDR3 runs to 14 residues. The CDR3 DNA is TGTGCCAGCAGTTCTATAGCGGGGGGACGCGAGCAGTACTTC. Translated: CASSSIAGGREQYF.

The genes are TRBV5-1 and TRBJ2-3, with 7 bases fitting TRBD1. This CDR3 comprises 15 residues. V trimming: 4 bases; J trimming: 0 bases; junction bases outside the gene matches: 5. Germline V gene lookup returns CDR1 SGHRS and CDR2 YFSETQ. The CDR3 loop reads CASSPGGSSTDTQYF. The CDR3 region has the DNA TGCGCCAGCAGCCCAGGGGGTTCTAGCACAGATACGCAGTATTTT.

The chain employs TRBV6-5 and TRBJ2-1, with TRBD2 matching over 9 bases. CDR1 and CDR2 (germline): MNHEY, SVGAGI. CDR3 size: 14 residues. With 6 bases clipped from V and 7 bases from J, the junction kept 7 bases outside the gene matches. As DNA, the CDR3 is TGTGCCAGCAGCCCCGGACTAGCGTTGAATGAGCAGTTCTTC. Translated, it gives CASSPGLALNEQFF.

This clone appeared a single time. The CDR3 protein is CASSYISTGSEAFF. The DNA of the CDR3 is TGTGCCAGCAGTTACATATCGACAGGGTCTGAAGCTTTCTTT. The rearrangement links TRBV6-5 to TRBJ1-1; 7 nucleotides line up with TRBD1. Germline values: CDR1 MNHEY, CDR2 SVGAGI. The CDR3 has 14 amino acids. Trimming at V came to 2 bases and at J to 6 bases, leaving 6 bases not matched to a gene.

The CDR3 reads CASSASGTGVTEAFF. As DNA, the CDR3 is TGTGCCAGCAGCGCATCCGGGACAGGGGTTACTGAAGCTTTCTTT. The chain links TRBV9 to TRBJ1-1, with 10 bases that match TRBD1. Per germline, CDR1 SGDLS and CDR2 YYNGEE. Unmatched junction bases numbered 7, after V lost 3 bases and J lost 5 bases. The CDR3 covers 15 residues.

The chain joins TRBV7-3 to TRBJ2-1; D ambiguous. Germline-derived CDR1 and CDR2 are SGHTA and FQGTGA. The CDR3 sequence is 14 residues long. Trimming shortened V by 0 bases and J by 7 bases, and 10 bases separated the two germline ends. DNA for the CDR3: TGTGCCAGCAGCTTAACTACCCGTAGTAATGAGCAGTTCTTC. Translated: CASSLTTRSNEQFF.